This TCR beta chain was profiled in a study of control samples from healthy donors and cancer patients. This clone was seen just once. The V gene lost 8 bases and the J gene lost 9 bases, with 17 bases spanning the gap. CDR1 is SNHLY, CDR2 FYNNEI, per germline. This CDR3 comprises 13 residues. Profiling relied on immunoSEQ multiplex PCR, and the TCRdb table lists in-frame clones only, not all of them. There are roughly 190,000 clones in the sample; roughly nine tenths occur only once, and over 1.5% lies in the top ten. The chain links TRBV2 to TRBJ1-5; possibly TRBD1 for D (5 bases). Sequencing was performed on blood. The sequence was collected from a man aged 30-40 years in good health. CDR3 amino acids: CASHGRGLGPQHF. In nucleotides, the CDR3 is TGTGCCAGCCACGGCCGGGGCCTGGGGCCCCAGCATTTT.